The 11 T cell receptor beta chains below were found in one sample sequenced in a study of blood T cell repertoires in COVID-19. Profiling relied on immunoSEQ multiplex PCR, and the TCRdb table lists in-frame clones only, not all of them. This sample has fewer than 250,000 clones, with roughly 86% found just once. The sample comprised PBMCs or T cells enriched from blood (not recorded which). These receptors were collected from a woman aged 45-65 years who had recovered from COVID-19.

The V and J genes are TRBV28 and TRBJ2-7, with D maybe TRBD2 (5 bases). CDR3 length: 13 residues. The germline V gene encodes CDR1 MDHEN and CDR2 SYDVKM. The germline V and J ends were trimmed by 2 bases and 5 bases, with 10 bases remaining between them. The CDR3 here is CASSLTRVHEQYF. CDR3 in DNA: TGTGCCAGCAGTTTAACTAGGGTCCACGAGCAGTACTTC.

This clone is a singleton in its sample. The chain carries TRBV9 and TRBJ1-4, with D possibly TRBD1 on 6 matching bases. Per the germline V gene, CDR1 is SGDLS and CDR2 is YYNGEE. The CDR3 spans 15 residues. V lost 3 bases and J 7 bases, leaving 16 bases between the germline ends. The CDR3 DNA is TGTGCCAGCAGCGACGTACAGGGATCGACTGAAAAACTGTTTTTT. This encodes CASSDVQGSTEKLFF.

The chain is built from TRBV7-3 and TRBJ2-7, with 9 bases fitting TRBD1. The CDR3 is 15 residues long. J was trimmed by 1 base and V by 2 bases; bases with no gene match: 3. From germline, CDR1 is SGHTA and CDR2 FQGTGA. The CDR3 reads CASSLFGTGSYEQYF. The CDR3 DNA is TGTGCCAGCAGCTTATTCGGGACAGGGTCCTACGAGCAGTACTTC.

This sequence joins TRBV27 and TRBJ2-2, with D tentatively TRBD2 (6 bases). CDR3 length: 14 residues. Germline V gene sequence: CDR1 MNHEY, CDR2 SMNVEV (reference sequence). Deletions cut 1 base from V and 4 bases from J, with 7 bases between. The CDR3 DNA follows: TGTGCCAGCAGTTTATTGGGGGGCACCGGGGAGCTGTTTTTT. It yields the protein CASSLLGGTGELFF.

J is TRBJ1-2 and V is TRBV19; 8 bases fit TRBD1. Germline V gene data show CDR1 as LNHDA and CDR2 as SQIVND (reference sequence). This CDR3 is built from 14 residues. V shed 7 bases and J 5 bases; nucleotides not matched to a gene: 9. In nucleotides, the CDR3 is TGTGCCAGTAATCCGGGACAGGTTACTTATGGCTACACCTTC. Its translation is CASNPGQVTYGYTF.

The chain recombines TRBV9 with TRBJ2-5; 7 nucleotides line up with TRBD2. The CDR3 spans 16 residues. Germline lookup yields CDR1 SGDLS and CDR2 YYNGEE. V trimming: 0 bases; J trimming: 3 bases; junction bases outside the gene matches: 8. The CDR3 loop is CASSVGPSLAEETQYF. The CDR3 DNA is TGTGCCAGCAGCGTAGGACCTTCCCTAGCGGAAGAGACCCAGTACTTC.

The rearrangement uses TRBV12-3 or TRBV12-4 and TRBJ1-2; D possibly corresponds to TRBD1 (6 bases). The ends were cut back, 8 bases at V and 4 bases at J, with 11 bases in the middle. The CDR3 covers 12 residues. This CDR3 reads CASLRGGYGYTF. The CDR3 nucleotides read TGTGCCAGCCTAAGGGGGGGCTATGGCTACACCTTC.

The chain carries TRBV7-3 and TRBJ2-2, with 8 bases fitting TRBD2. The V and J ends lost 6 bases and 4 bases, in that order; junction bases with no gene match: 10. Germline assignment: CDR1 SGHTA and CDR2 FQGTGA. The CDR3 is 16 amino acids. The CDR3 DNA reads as TGTGCCAGCAGAGCTACAGCGGGAGTGAGCACCGGGGAGCTGTTTTTT. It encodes CASRATAGVSTGELFF.

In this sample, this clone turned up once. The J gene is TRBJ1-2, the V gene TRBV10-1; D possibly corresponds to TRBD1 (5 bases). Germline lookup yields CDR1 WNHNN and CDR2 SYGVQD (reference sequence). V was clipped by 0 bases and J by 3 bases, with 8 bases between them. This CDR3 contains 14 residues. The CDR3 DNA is TGCGCCAGCAGTGAGTCTTGGGGCTACTATGGCTACACCTTC. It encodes CASSESWGYYGYTF.

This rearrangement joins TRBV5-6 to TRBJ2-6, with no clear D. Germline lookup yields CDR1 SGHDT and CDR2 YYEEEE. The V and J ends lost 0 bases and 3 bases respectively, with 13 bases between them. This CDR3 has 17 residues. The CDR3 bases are TGTGCCAGCAGCTTGGTAGCAGCTGGGTATGGGGCCAACGTCCTGACTTTC. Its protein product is CASSLVAAGYGANVLTF.

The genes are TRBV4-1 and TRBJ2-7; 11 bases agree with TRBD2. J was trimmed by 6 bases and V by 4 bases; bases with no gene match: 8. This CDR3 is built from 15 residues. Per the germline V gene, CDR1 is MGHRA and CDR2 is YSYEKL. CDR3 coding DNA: TGCGCCAGCAGCCCTCAACTAGCGGGAGTCTCCGAGCAGTACTTC. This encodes CASSPQLAGVSEQYF.